This T cell receptor beta chain was obtained from a study of shared clonotypes between healthy human individuals. The study, taken as a whole, reports: Limited genetic and exposure-history diversity came from having few donors.

With respect to this clone: Its antigen is still unknown.

Evenly divided among several immunoSEQ plates was the genomic DNA of each subset. Clones were read by immunoSEQ multiplex PCR, and TCRdb kept only the in-frame ones, dropping some. The profile shows hundreds of thousands of clones, approximately 95% of them singletons. Naive CD8 isolation took CD45RO-negative cells positively selected for CCR7 and excluded terminally differentiated effector memory CD45RA+ cells. This clonotype originated in a woman aged 30 to 39 in good health. The sample comprised naive CD8+ T cells sorted from blood.

The CDR3 DNA reads TGTGCCAGCAGTTCCGCCCGTGAGCGGGAGGCAGGGGAGCAGTACTTC. Its protein is CASSSAREREAGEQYF. This chain links TRBV28 with TRBJ2-7, with TRBD2 matching 9 bases. The CDR3 is 16 amino acids. V shed 4 bases, J shed 7 bases, and the junction held 14 bases outside the gene matches. Germline V lookup: CDR1 MDHEN, CDR2 SYDVKM.